A single sample gave rise to the 21 T cell receptor beta chains below, sequenced in a study of STAT5B mutations in CD4+ large granular lymphocyte leukemia. The data were produced by immunoSEQ multiplex PCR, yet TCRdb's version contains in-frame clones alone and is incomplete. The table has about 31,000 clones, 76% seen once. The specimen was CD4+ T cells from blood buffy coats. Every receptor here comes from a human donor in good health.

The V gene is TRBV29-1, the J gene TRBJ1-4, with TRBD1 as a possible D gene (6 bases). CDR1 is SQVTM, CDR2 ANQGSEA, per germline. The CDR3 is made up of 12 amino acids. V lost 4 bases and J lost 7, with 10 bases in between. The CDR3 nucleotides are TGCAGCGTTGGACAGGTTTCTGAAAAACTGTTTTTT. Protein sequence: CSVGQVSEKLFF.

The chain recombines TRBV7-9 with TRBJ1-1; D is uncertain. Germline V gene data show CDR1 as SEHNR and CDR2 as FQNEAQ (reference sequence). Trimming shortened V by 3 bases and J by 0 bases, and 17 bases separated the two germline ends. This CDR3 region has 17 residues. The CDR3 DNA sequence: TGTGCCAGCAGCTTTGGGAGGCAAGTCCTCATGAACACTGAAGCTTTCTTT. Residues: CASSFGRQVLMNTEAFF. Looking up the rest from reference TRBV7-9 and TRBJ1-1 gives the full variable domain: DTGVSQNPRHKITKRGQNVTFRCDPISEHNRLYWYRQTLGQGPEFLTYFQNEAQLEKSRLLSDRFSAERPKGSFSTLEIQRTEQGDSAMYLCASSFGRQVLMNTEAFFGQGTRLTVV.

The chain combines TRBV2 with TRBJ1-4; 7 nucleotides match TRBD1. The CDR3 runs to 13 residues. Germline V CDR1 and CDR2: SNHLY, FYNNEI. Trimming removed 6 bases from V and 4 bases from J; junction bases left unmatched: 2. The CDR3 coding sequence is TGTGCCAGCAGACGGGACAGTAATGAAAAACTGTTTTTT. Encoded protein: CASRRDSNEKLFF.

The table lists this clone with a few counts. The V and J genes are TRBV5-4 and TRBJ2-7; no clear D gene. Trimming pared 3 bases from V and 7 bases from J, leaving 8 bases between. Germline V gene sequence: CDR1 SGHNT, CDR2 YYREEE (reference sequence). This CDR3 contains 11 residues. Here the CDR3 DNA reads TGTGCCAGCAGCTCCGGCCCGGAGCAGTACTTC. It translates to CASSSGPEQYF.

The gene calls are TRBV6-1 and TRBJ2-1; D uncertain. This CDR3 region has 11 residues. Between the trimmed V and J ends, which lost 4 bases and 12 bases, there was a span of 10 bases. CDR1 and CDR2 (germline): MNHNS, SASEGT. The CDR3 loop reads CASSVGIGQFF. The CDR3 bases are TGTGCCAGCAGTGTGGGAATTGGGCAGTTCTTC.

This chain links TRBV6-1 with TRBJ2-5; tentative D call: TRBD1 (6 bases). The end of the DNA is better explained by TRBJ2-7, so the J call may be wrong. Germline CDR1 MNHNS, CDR2 SASEGT. The CDR3 covers 13 residues. The CDR3 region is CASSGQAPGEQYF. The CDR3 coding sequence is TGTGCCAGCAGTGGACAGGCCCCGGGCGAGCAGTACTTC.

This clone was observed once. V is TRBV10-3 and J is TRBJ1-1; D is possibly TRBD1 (6 bases). Per the germline V gene, CDR1 is ENHRY and CDR2 is SYGVKD. The CDR3 runs 15 residues. Trimming pared 6 bases from V and 0 bases from J, leaving 14 bases between. The CDR3, as DNA: TGTGCCATCAGGGCGTGGGGGCCGCTGAACACTGAAGCTTTCTTT. Translation: CAIRAWGPLNTEAFF.

This clone has only one observation. The gene calls are TRBV14 and TRBJ2-3; D ambiguous. Germline lookup yields CDR1 SGHDN and CDR2 FVKESK. V lost 2 bases and J 9 bases, leaving 18 bases between the germline ends. This CDR3 region has 15 residues. CDR3 sequence reads: CASSQWLGYSSTQYF. CDR3 nucleotide sequence: TGTGCCAGCAGCCAATGGCTTGGTTACAGCAGCACGCAGTATTTT. The entire variable domain, with the rest obtained from reference TRBV14 and TRBJ2-3, is as follows: EAGVTQFPSHSVIEKGQTVTLRCDPISGHDNLYWYRRVMGKEIKFLLHFVKESKQDESGMPNNRFLAERTGGTYSTLKVQPAELEDSGVYFCASSQWLGYSSTQYFGPGTRLTVL.

The V and J genes are TRBV5-1 and TRBJ1-5, with 11 nucleotides matching TRBD1. The ends lost 4 bases at V and 5 bases at J; junction bases unmatched: 11. The germline V gene encodes CDR1 SGHRS and CDR2 YFSETQ. CDR3 length: 17 residues. The CDR3 nucleotides read TGCGCCAGCAGCAGAGGACCGGGACAGGGGGTTGATCAGCCCCAGCATTTT. Its translation: CASSRGPGQGVDQPQHF.

This clone was seen a handful of times. V and J are TRBV5-6 and TRBJ1-2; no definite D call. The CDR3 is 13 residues long. The germline V gene has CDR1 SGHDT and CDR2 YYEEEE. Trimming stripped 1 base from V and 5 bases from J, with 9 bases between. This chain's CDR3 is CASSLMSGYGYTF. In DNA form, the CDR3 reads TGTGCCAGCAGCTTGATGTCAGGATATGGCTACACCTTC.

The V call is TRBV25-1, the J call TRBJ2-3; 9 nucleotides align to TRBD1. The CDR3 is made up of 15 amino acids. After removal of 3 bases from V and 7 bases from J, the junction contained 8 bases not matched to a gene. Germline loops: CDR1 MGHDK, CDR2 SYGVNS. The CDR3 sequence is CASSDVGTGFNTQYF. The CDR3 DNA reads as TGTGCCAGCAGTGACGTCGGGACAGGGTTTAATACGCAGTATTTT.

The rearrangement links TRBV11-2 to TRBJ1-2, with TRBD1 matching 7 bases. Looked up from germline, CDR1 is SGHAT and CDR2 is FQNNGV. The CDR3 extends over 15 amino acids. The junction had 6 bases not matched to a gene; V was cut back by 4 bases and J by 1 base. CDR3 sequence (DNA): TGTGCCAGCAGCTCGACTCAGGGGGGTAACTATGGCTACACCTTC. Its translation is CASSSTQGGNYGYTF.

V and J are TRBV11-3 and TRBJ1-5; a possible D gene is TRBD1 (5 bases). V lost 3 bases and J lost 2, with 5 bases in between. The CDR3 covers 13 residues. Looked up from germline, CDR1 is SGHNT and CDR2 is YENEEA. DNA of the CDR3: TGTGCCAGCAGCTTCAGGGGCAATCAGCCCCAGCATTTT. It specifies CASSFRGNQPQHF. Complete variable domain (other parts from reference TRBV11-3 and TRBJ1-5): EAGVVQSPRYKIIEKKQPVAFWCNPISGHNTLYWYLQNLGQGPELLIRYENEEAVDDSQLPKDRFSAERLKGVDSTLKIQPAELGDSAVYLCASSFRGNQPQHFGDGTRLSIL.

The table lists this clone with a few counts. This CDR3 reads CATSLGGGDTEAFF. DNA of the CDR3: TGTGCCACCAGCTTAGGGGGAGGGGACACTGAAGCTTTCTTT. The chain carries TRBV15 and TRBJ1-1; D possibly corresponds to TRBD1 (6 bases). The CDR3 spans 14 residues. CDR1 is LNHNV, CDR2 YYDKDF, per germline (reference sequence). Trimming took 5 bases from V and 3 from J, leaving 13 bases between them.

V gene TRBV5-1 combines with J gene TRBJ2-2; 8 bases map to TRBD2. Germline values: CDR1 SGHRS, CDR2 YFSETQ. The CDR3 is made up of 14 amino acids. V dropped 6 bases and J dropped 0; count of bases not matched to a gene: 1. In DNA form, the CDR3 reads TGCGCCAGCAAGGGACTAGCGAACACCGGGGAGCTGTTTTTT. Translation gives CASKGLANTGELFF. Combining the CDR3 with reference TRBV5-1 and TRBJ2-2 gives the whole variable domain KAGVTQTPRYLIKTRGQQVTLSCSPISGHRSVSWYQQTPGQGLQFLFEYFSETQRNKGNFPGRFSGRQFSNSRSEMNVSTLELGDSALYLCASKGLANTGELFFGEGSRLTVL.

This clone was picked up a small number of times. V usage is TRBV5-6 and J usage is TRBJ1-5; the D is unclear. CDR3 length: 13 residues. V lost 4 bases to trimming and J lost 1 base, with 6 bases between them. Germline loops: CDR1 SGHDT, CDR2 YYEEEE. Here the CDR3 reads CASSRRSNQPQHF. The CDR3 DNA follows: TGTGCCAGCAGCCGACGGAGCAATCAGCCCCAGCATTTT.

The chain is built from TRBV12-5 and TRBJ2-5, with 8 bases aligning to TRBD2. The CDR3 contains 17 residues. V shed 7 bases and J 3 bases; nucleotides not matched to a gene: 16. Germline CDR1 reads LGHNT; CDR2 reads FRNRAP. The CDR3 coding sequence is TGTGCTAGTGCCCCGCCAGGATATAGCGGGGAAGAAGAGACCCAGTACTTC. Translation gives CASAPPGYSGEEETQYF.

This clone was seen more than once but under ten times. The chain is built from TRBV25-1 and TRBJ1-1; the match to TRBD1 covers 9 bases. The CDR3 extends over 16 amino acids. Looked up from germline, CDR1 is MGHDK and CDR2 is SYGVNS. V lost 1 base, J lost 9 bases, and 12 bases stayed unmatched. CDR3 sequence: CASSESTGGRGGKAFF. CDR3 DNA: TGTGCCAGCAGTGAATCGACAGGGGGAAGAGGGGGGAAAGCTTTCTTT.

This clone was seen a few times. The rearrangement joins TRBV10-3 to TRBJ1-2; D ambiguous. Trimming left V 7 bases short and J 8 bases short, with 8 bases between. CDR3 length equals 10 residues. Per germline, CDR1 ENHRY and CDR2 SYGVKD. The CDR3 coding sequence is TGTGCCATCAAGGAGTGGGGCTACACCTTC. Encoded protein: CAIKEWGYTF.

The chain couples TRBV19 to TRBJ1-2, with D possibly TRBD1 on 6 matching bases. V lost 9 bases to trimming and J lost 6 bases, with 17 bases between them. Germline CDR1 and CDR2: LNHDA and SQIVND (reference sequence). The CDR3 covers 13 residues. CDR3 coding DNA: TGTGCCAGCTCTTACAGGGATAGAGATGGCTACACCTTC. It specifies CASSYRDRDGYTF. Variable domain in full (rest from reference TRBV19 and TRBJ1-2): DGGITQSPKYLFRKEGQNVTLSCEQNLNHDAMYWYRQDPGQGLRLIYYSQIVNDFQKGDIAEGYSVSREKKESFPLTVTSAQKNPTAFYLCASSYRDRDGYTFGSGTRLTVV.

The CDR3 loop is CASSQGREAFF. CDR3 DNA: TGTGCCAGCAGTCAAGGGAGAGAAGCTTTCTTT. The chain employs TRBV6-6 and TRBJ1-1; D unclear. Trimming left V 5 bases short and J 8 bases short, with 9 bases between. Germline CDR1 MNHNY, CDR2 SVGAGI (reference sequence). The CDR3 has 11 amino acids.